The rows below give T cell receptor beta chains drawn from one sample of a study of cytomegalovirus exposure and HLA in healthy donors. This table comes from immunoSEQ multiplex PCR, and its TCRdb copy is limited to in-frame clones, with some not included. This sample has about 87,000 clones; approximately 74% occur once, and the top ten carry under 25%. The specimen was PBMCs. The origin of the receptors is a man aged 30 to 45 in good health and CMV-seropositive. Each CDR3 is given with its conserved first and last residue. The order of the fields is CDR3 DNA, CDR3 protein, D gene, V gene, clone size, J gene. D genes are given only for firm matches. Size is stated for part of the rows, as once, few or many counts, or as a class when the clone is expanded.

TGTGCCAGCAGCGGTCGGGACAGGAATTTTAATTCACCCCTCCACTTT CASSGRDRNFNSPLHF NA TRBV21-1 few TRBJ1-6
TGTGCCAGCAGCGGGGGGTCGGCCAATAGTGAGCAGTTCTTC CASSGGSANSEQFF NA TRBV5-6 NA TRBJ2-1
TGTGCCAGCAGTTTTGGTCAGGGCCTTGAAGCTTTCTTT CASSFGQGLEAFF NA TRBV28 NA TRBJ1-1
TGTGCCAGCAGCCATAGGGGCAATGAGCAGTTCTTC CASSHRGNEQFF NA TRBV11-1 NA TRBJ2-1
TGTGCCAGTAGTCGGGGGACGAACACTGAAGCTTTCTTT CASSRGTNTEAFF NA TRBV19 NA TRBJ1-1
TGTGCCAGCAGTCAGTGGCCCAGTGAAGCTTTCTTT CASSQWPSEAFF NA TRBV6-5 NA TRBJ1-1
TGCGCCAGCAGCCCCCCTTTCGGGAACACTGAAGCTTTCTTT CASSPPFGNTEAFF NA TRBV5-1 NA TRBJ1-1
TGTGCCAGCAGCCCAGGACTGGGAAATGAAAAACTGTTTTTT CASSPGLGNEKLFF NA TRBV5-4 few TRBJ1-4
TGTGCCAGTAGTATACTCCTCCGACTAACCAGAGATCAGCCCCAGCATTTT CASSILLRLTRDQPQHF NA TRBV19 once TRBJ1-5
TGTGCCAGTAGGGGGGAGACAGGTTATAATTCACCCCTCCACTTT CASRGETGYNSPLHF NA TRBV19 NA TRBJ1-6
TGTGCCAGCAGCGTAGTGGAGGGGCTGGGAGATACGCAGTATTTT CASSVVEGLGDTQYF NA TRBV9 NA TRBJ2-3
TGCAGCGTCCTCCGGGGGGACGGTGGGAATGAGCAGTTCTTC CSVLRGDGGNEQFF TRBD2 TRBV29-1 NA TRBJ2-1
TGTGCCAGCAGCCCCCCGGGTGGTTCAGCAGATACGCAGTATTTT CASSPPGGSADTQYF NA TRBV5-4 NA TRBJ2-3
TGTGCCACCAGGGTAGGGGAAGGCTACGAGCAGTACTTC CATRVGEGYEQYF NA TRBV6-5 once TRBJ2-7
TGTGCCAGCAGCGTATCTAGCGGATCTGCGTACGAGCAGTACTTC CASSVSSGSAYEQYF TRBD2 TRBV9 once TRBJ2-7
TGTGCCAGCAGCACCGGGCCTCAGGGCGGCAACGAGCAGTACTTC CASSTGPQGGNEQYF NA TRBV7-8 NA TRBJ2-7
TGCAGCGTTACGGGACAGGACAATGAAAAACTGTTTTTT CSVTGQDNEKLFF TRBD1 TRBV29-1 NA TRBJ1-4
TGTGCCAGCAGCGGGACAGATCTGAGAGGGCCCCATCAGCCCCAGCATTTT CASSGTDLRGPHQPQHF NA TRBV9 NA TRBJ1-5
TGTGCCAGCAGCCTTGGGGGACAGGGACGTGAAAAACTGTTTTTT CASSLGGQGREKLFF TRBD1 TRBV14 NA TRBJ1-4
TGCAGCGCGAGGACTAGCGGTTTCGGAGAGCAGTACTTC CSARTSGFGEQYF TRBD2 TRBV29-1 NA TRBJ2-7
TGTGCCAGCAAGGAAGGGGCCAACAACTATGGCTACACCTTC CASKEGANNYGYTF NA TRBV6-5 NA TRBJ1-2
TGTGCCAGCAGCTTAGGGTCAGGGGGCCTAGATACGCAGTATTTT CASSLGSGGLDTQYF TRBD1 TRBV7-9 once TRBJ2-3
TGCAGCGGGCGGACAGGGGGGTACGAGCAGTACTTC CSGRTGGYEQYF TRBD1 TRBV29-1 NA TRBJ2-7
TGTGCCAGTAGTATCCAGGGAGGTGTAACTGAAGCTTTCTTT CASSIQGGVTEAFF NA TRBV19 NA TRBJ1-1
TGTGCCACCAGCAAGAAAGCCGGGACTAGCGGGAGACGCGCCTACGAGCAGTACTTC CATSKKAGTSGRRAYEQYF TRBD2 TRBV15 NA TRBJ2-7
TGTGCCAGCAGCGCGACTAGCGGGGGCGGGTGGGAGACCCAGTACTTC CASSATSGGGWETQYF TRBD2 TRBV9 NA TRBJ2-5
TGTGCCAGCAGTCCGCGTATGGCTGGAAACACCATATATTTT CASSPRMAGNTIYF NA TRBV6-1 NA TRBJ1-3
TGCAGCGTTGAGTCTTCAGGGGTCGGGGAGCTGTTTTTT CSVESSGVGELFF NA TRBV29-1 NA TRBJ2-2
TGTGCCAGCAGCCACGTTAGCGGGAGGGGGCCCTACAATGAGCAGTTCTTC CASSHVSGRGPYNEQFF TRBD2 TRBV9 NA TRBJ2-1
TGTGCCAGCAGCGTGCCTTGGGGGGGGCGAGATCAGCCCCAGAATTTT CASSVPWGGRDQPQNF NA TRBV5-8 NA TRBJ1-5
TGTGCCACCAGCAGAGTCGAAGACAGGGGGCTGTATGGCTACACCTTC CATSRVEDRGLYGYTF TRBD1 TRBV15 few TRBJ1-2
TGTGCCAGCAGCCTTAGCGGGAGTGAGACCCAGTACTTC CASSLSGSETQYF TRBD2 TRBV9 NA TRBJ2-5
TGCAGCGTACCCCGAGCCGACACAGATACGCAGTATTTT CSVPRADTDTQYF NA TRBV29-1 once TRBJ2-3
TGTGCCAGCAGTCCCGGGCTAGGGGTGTACAATGAGCAGTTCTTC CASSPGLGVYNEQFF NA TRBV6-4 NA TRBJ2-1
TGTGCCAGCAGTTACAGGGTTGATCAGCCCCAGCATTTT CASSYRVDQPQHF NA TRBV27 NA TRBJ1-5
TGTGCCAGCAGTCCGCGCCTCGGGACAGGATACAATGAGCAGTTCTTC CASSPRLGTGYNEQFF TRBD1 TRBV7-9 NA TRBJ2-1
TGTGCCAGCTCACCCGGTAGCGGGAGGTTTGAGACCCAGTACTTC CASSPGSGRFETQYF TRBD2 TRBV18 NA TRBJ2-5
TGTGCCAGCCTCCTGGGGGGGGTCCAAGAGACCCAGTACTTC CASLLGGVQETQYF TRBD2 TRBV2 NA TRBJ2-5
TGTGCCAGCAGCCTTCCTTTTTTCTCTGGAAACACCATATATTTT CASSLPFFSGNTIYF NA TRBV28 NA TRBJ1-3
TGTGCCACCCAAGGTGGCGGGTCCAGCCACTACGAGCAGTACTTC CATQGGGSSHYEQYF NA TRBV6-1 NA TRBJ2-7